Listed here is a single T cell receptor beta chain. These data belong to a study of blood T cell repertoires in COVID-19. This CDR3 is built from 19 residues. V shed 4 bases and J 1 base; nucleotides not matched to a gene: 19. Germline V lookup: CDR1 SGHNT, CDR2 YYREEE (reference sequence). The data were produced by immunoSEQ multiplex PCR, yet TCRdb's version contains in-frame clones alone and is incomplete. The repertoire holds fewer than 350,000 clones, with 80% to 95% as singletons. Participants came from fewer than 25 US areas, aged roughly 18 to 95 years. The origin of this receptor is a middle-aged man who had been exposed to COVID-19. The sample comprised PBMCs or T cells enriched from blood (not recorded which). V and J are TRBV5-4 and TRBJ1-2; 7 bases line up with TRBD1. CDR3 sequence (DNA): TGTGCCAGCAGCCTTGACGCTTCGAACCTCAGACAGGGTAACTATGGCTACACCTTC. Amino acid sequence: CASSLDASNLRQGNYGYTF.